This T cell receptor beta chain was sequenced in a study of naive and memory T cell subsets. Study-level results: Findings for naive and memory subsets could not be checked against ground truth.

The ends lost 5 bases at V and 0 bases at J; junction bases unmatched: 10. This CDR3 is 18 amino acids long. This clonotype was found a few times. Its antigen is as yet unknown. Two oligonucleotides, mixed equimolar, formed the beta constant-region primer covering TRBC1 and TRBC2. Each CDR3 protein is one row after TCRdb ran MiXCR on the UMI-ligation and nested PCR reads. In the table there are around 40,000 distinct CDR3 sequences, about an eighth of which are singletons. Sequenced material: effector memory CD4+ T cells from blood. Subset reported: effector memory, CD45RA- CD27-. The chain employs TRBV12-3 or TRBV12-4 and TRBJ1-3; 10 nucleotides agree with TRBD1. The TCR was taken from a human donor in good health. This CDR3 reads CASSDNPGQGSSGNTIYF. For the CDR3, the DNA is TGTGCCAGCAGTGATAACCCGGGACAGGGGAGCTCTGGAAACACCATATATTTT.